A single sample is the source of the 14 T cell receptor beta chains below, sequenced in a study of T cells after yellow fever vaccination. TCRdb recomputed calls from the 5' RACE reads with MiXCR, one row per CDR3 protein. This sample carries hundreds of thousands of distinct CDR3 sequences, roughly 17% of them seen once, and the ten largest clones take roughly 17%. This specimen consisted of PBMCs, obtained 5 to 6 days after the first yellow fever vaccination. All receptors derive from a man aged 18 to 30 who received the YFV17D yellow fever vaccine.

This clonotype was counted between two and nine times. The J gene is TRBJ2-3, the V gene TRBV29-1, with TRBD2 matching 7 bases. The germline V gene has CDR1 SQVTM and CDR2 ANQGSEA. The CDR3 runs to 15 residues. The ends lost 6 bases at V and 6 bases at J; junction bases unmatched: 15. CDR3 protein: CSVDERLAPWDTQYF. The CDR3 region has the DNA TGCAGCGTCGACGAGAGACTAGCCCCTTGGGATACGCAGTATTTT.

The chain has TRBV5-1 and TRBJ2-1; TRBD2 is a possible D gene (5 bases). The V end lost 0 bases, the J end lost 0 bases, and 16 bases lay between the germline ends. Looked up from germline, CDR1 is SGHRS and CDR2 is YFSETQ. The CDR3 covers 18 residues. The CDR3 DNA sequence: TGCGCCAGCAGCTTGGGGTCGTTGGCGGGTGACTCCTACAATGAGCAGTTCTTC. Its protein is CASSLGSLAGDSYNEQFF. Supplemented by reference TRBV5-1 and TRBJ2-1, the full variable domain reads KAGVTQTPRYLIKTRGQQVTLSCSPISGHRSVSWYQQTPGQGLQFLFEYFSETQRNKGNFPGRFSGRQFSNSRSEMNVSTLELGDSALYLCASSLGSLAGDSYNEQFFGPGTRLTVL.

This sequence joins TRBV12-3 or TRBV12-4 and TRBJ2-1, with 10 positions matching TRBD2. This CDR3 spans 15 amino acids. V gave up 6 bases and J gave up 4 bases; unmatched junction bases: 6. CDR3 nucleotide sequence: TGTGCCAGCAGCGGAAGGACTAGCGGTTACAATGAGCAGTTCTTC. Translated, it gives CASSGRTSGYNEQFF.

The rearrangement uses TRBV21-1 and TRBJ2-7; TRBD1 is the table's D call, not checked against the DNA. TRBV21-1 is annotated as a pseudogene. CDR3 length equals 16 residues. The CDR3 sequence: CASSKYGADGVYEQYV. DNA for the CDR3: TGTGCCAGCAGCAAATACGGGGCGGACGGAGTTTACGAGCAGTACGTC.

This CDR3 reads CASSPGGGALGEQFF. As DNA, the CDR3 is TGTGCCAGCAGTCCTGGCGGGGGGGCCCTTGGTGAGCAGTTCTTC. This chain links TRBV7-3 with TRBJ2-1; 9 nucleotides agree with TRBD2. CDR1 and CDR2 from the germline V gene are SGHTA and FQGTGA. Unmatched junction bases numbered 12, after V lost 6 bases and J lost 9 bases. CDR3 size: 15 residues.

The rearrangement uses TRBV29-1 and TRBJ1-2, with a tentative D call TRBD1 (6 bases). Germline V gene lookup returns CDR1 SQVTM and CDR2 ANQGSEA. This CDR3 has 14 residues. Trimming took 5 bases from V and 4 from J, leaving 17 bases between them. CDR3 DNA sequence: TGCAGCGTTCGACCCCTTGACAGGTCCTATGGCTACACCTTC. Its protein is CSVRPLDRSYGYTF.

V and J are TRBV27 and TRBJ2-7; TRBD2 might be the D (6 bases). V was trimmed by 5 bases and J by 2 bases, leaving 19 bases between them. Looked up from germline, CDR1 is MNHEY and CDR2 is SMNVEV (reference sequence). This CDR3 has 16 residues. CDR3 sequence reads: CASSNRGAARTYEQYF. The CDR3 DNA reads as TGTGCCAGCAGTAACCGCGGGGCGGCCCGAACCTACGAGCAGTACTTC.

This clonotype was seen only a few times. V and J are TRBV7-9 and TRBJ2-3; 12 nucleotides match TRBD2. Germline CDR1 SEHNR, CDR2 FQNEAQ (reference sequence). The CDR3 has 14 amino acids. The V and J ends lost 6 bases and 6 bases, in that order; junction bases with no gene match: 4. The DNA for the CDR3 is TGTGCCAGCAGTGGACTAGCGGGGATGGATACGCAGTATTTT. Encoded protein: CASSGLAGMDTQYF.

The sample holds a few counts of this clonotype. The chain employs TRBV18 and TRBJ2-7; maybe TRBD2 (6 bases). V dropped 3 bases and J dropped 3 bases, with 12 bases sitting between them. Germline CDR1 KGHSH, CDR2 LQKENI. This CDR3 comprises 14 residues. The CDR3 loop is CASSPVGGGYEQYF. DNA of the CDR3: TGTGCCAGCTCACCCGTCGGGGGAGGCTACGAGCAGTACTTC.

The J gene is TRBJ2-5, the V gene TRBV11-2; TRBD2 aligns across 7 bases. The CDR3 runs 16 residues. J lost 1 base, V lost 1 base, and 6 bases had no gene match. The V gene's germline CDR1 is SGHAT and CDR2 FQNNGV. CDR3 sequence: CASSLGVTSSQETQYF. DNA for the CDR3: TGTGCCAGCAGCTTAGGGGTGACTAGCTCCCAAGAGACCCAGTACTTC.

This sequence joins TRBV9 and TRBJ2-1; weak D call: TRBD2 (6 bases). The germline CDR1 and CDR2 sequences are SGDLS and YYNGEE. The V end lost 0 bases, the J end lost 7 bases, and 14 bases lay between the germline ends. The CDR3 has 15 residues. Here the CDR3 DNA reads TGTGCCAGCAGCGTAGCTGGCGGCCGGGGGAATGAGCAGTTCTTC. Translated: CASSVAGGRGNEQFF. The full variable domain, with the rest looked up from reference TRBV9 and TRBJ2-1, is DSGVTQTPKHLITATGQRVTLRCSPRSGDLSVYWYQQSLDQGLQFLIQYYNGEERAKGNILERFSAQQFPDLHSELNLSSLELGDSALYFCASSVAGGRGNEQFFGPGTRLTVL.

This sequence joins TRBV7-2 and TRBJ1-1; a possible D gene is TRBD1 (6 bases). V was shortened by 6 bases and J by 2 bases, with 13 bases between the two germline ends. This CDR3 has 14 residues. Per the germline V gene, CDR1 is SGHTA and CDR2 is FQGNSA. The DNA for the CDR3 is TGTGCCAGCAGAGAAGGGGGAGGTAACACTGAAGCTTTCTTT. Translating gives CASREGGGNTEAFF.

The chain joins TRBV27 to TRBJ2-5; either TRBD1 or TRBD2 may fit D (7 bases each). This CDR3 spans 14 amino acids. Germline CDR1 is MNHEY and CDR2 is SMNVEV (reference sequence). V gave up 5 bases and J gave up 2 bases, with 12 bases separating them. For the CDR3, the DNA is TGTGCCAGCAGTCACCAGGGGGGGCAAGAGACCCAGTACTTC. This codes for CASSHQGGQETQYF.

This clonotype was counted a few times. The chain uses TRBV6-5 and TRBJ2-3; the D gene could be TRBD1 or TRBD2 (5 bases each). The length of the CDR3 is 15 residues. The germline V gene has CDR1 MNHEY and CDR2 SVGAGI. The V and J ends lost 3 bases and 1 base respectively, with 11 bases between them. This chain's CDR3 is CASSYGGIGTDTQYF. CDR3 bases: TGTGCCAGCAGTTATGGGGGAATAGGCACAGATACGCAGTATTTT.